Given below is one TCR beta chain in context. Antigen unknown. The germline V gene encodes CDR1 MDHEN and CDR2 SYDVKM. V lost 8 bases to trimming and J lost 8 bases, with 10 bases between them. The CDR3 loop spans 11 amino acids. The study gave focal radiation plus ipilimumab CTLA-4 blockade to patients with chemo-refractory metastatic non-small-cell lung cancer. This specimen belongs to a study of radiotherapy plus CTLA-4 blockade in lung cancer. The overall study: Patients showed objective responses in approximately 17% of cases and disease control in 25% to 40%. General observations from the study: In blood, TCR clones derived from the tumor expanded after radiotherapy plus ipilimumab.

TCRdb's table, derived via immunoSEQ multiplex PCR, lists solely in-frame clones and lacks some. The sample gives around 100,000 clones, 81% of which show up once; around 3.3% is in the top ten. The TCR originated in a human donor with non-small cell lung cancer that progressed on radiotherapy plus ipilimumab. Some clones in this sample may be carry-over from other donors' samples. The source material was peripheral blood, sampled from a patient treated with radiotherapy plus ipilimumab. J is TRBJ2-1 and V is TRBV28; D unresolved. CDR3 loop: CASSPGYEQFF. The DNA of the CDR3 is TGTGCCAGCTCGCCCGGCTATGAGCAGTTCTTC.